Each of the 3 T cell receptor beta chains below was sequenced from the same sample in a study of radiotherapy plus CTLA-4 blockade in lung cancer. The repertoire was sequenced with immunoSEQ multiplex PCR; TCRdb's copy has only in-frame clones and lacks some. The data show some 110,000 clones, roughly 80% seen once. Sequencing was performed on peripheral blood, taken from a patient treated with radiotherapy plus ipilimumab. The receptors derive from a human donor with non-small cell lung cancer who had a partial response to radiotherapy plus ipilimumab.

This sequence joins TRBV18 and TRBJ1-1; tentatively, D is TRBD1 (6 bases). The CDR3 runs to 13 residues. Germline V gene lookup returns CDR1 KGHSH and CDR2 LQKENI. Trimming stripped 6 bases from V and 1 base from J, with 9 bases between. This CDR3 reads CASSSRGNTEAFF. The DNA of the CDR3 is TGTGCCAGCTCTTCCAGGGGGAACACTGAAGCTTTCTTT.

The rearrangement joins TRBV7-9 to TRBJ2-1; D uncertain. The CDR3 is 13 amino acids. V was clipped by 5 bases and J by 7 bases, with 12 bases between them. The germline CDR1 and CDR2 sequences are SEHNR and FQNEAQ (reference sequence). CDR3 protein: CASSLRSGNEQFF. The CDR3 DNA follows: TGTGCCAGCAGCCTCCGGTCAGGTAATGAGCAGTTCTTC.

Comments on this clone: A junction boundary mismatches the germline segment, possibly from a read error. The chain joins TRBV7-7 to TRBJ2-5; 7 bases line up with TRBD1. CDR3 length: 12 residues. Germline V gene sequence: CDR1 SSHAT, CDR2 FNYEAQ (reference sequence). The DNA of the CDR3 is TGTGCTAGCAGTTCAGGGGGAGAGACCCAGTACTTC. Translated: CASSSGGETQYF.